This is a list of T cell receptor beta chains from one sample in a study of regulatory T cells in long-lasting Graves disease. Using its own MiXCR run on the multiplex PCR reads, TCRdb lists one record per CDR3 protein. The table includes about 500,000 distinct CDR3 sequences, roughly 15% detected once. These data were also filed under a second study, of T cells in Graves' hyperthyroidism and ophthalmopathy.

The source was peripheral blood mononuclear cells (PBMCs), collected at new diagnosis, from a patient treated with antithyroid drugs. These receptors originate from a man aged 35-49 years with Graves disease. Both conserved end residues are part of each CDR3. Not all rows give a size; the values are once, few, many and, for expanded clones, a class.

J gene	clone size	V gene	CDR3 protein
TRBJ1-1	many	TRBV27	CASTGNVNTEAFF
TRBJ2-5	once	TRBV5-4	CASSPRLMDFQETQYF
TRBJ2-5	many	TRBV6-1	CASRGGTGVGETQYF
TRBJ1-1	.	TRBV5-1	CASSLALGQGSAFF
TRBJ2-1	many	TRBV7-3	CASREEGAKDEQFF
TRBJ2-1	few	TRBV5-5	CASSLAGAGGPFLRSYNEQFF
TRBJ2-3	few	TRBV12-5	CASAGTDTSTDTQYF
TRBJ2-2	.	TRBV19	CASIDTGGAGGELFF
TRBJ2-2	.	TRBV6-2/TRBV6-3	CASSYSDSTGELFF
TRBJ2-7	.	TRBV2	CASSEVAGGYEQYF
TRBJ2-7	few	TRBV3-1	CASSQVAYEQYF
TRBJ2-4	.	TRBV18	CATLGQYNEQYF
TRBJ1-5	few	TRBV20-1	CSARSQLGFYQPQHF
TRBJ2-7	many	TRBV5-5	CASSLGLISYEQYF
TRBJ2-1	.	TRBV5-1	CASSLAGQGVEQFF
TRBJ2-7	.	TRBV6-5	CASSSPRQGTYEQYF
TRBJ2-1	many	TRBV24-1	CATSDFSRTGNEQFF
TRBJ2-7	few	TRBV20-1	CSAPGTGSYEQYF
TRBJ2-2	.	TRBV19	CASSIYNTGELFF
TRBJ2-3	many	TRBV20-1	CSADGLAGGPDTQYF
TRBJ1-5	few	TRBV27	CASSSQSGNQPQHF
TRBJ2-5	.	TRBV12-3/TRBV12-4	CASSFSTRETQYF
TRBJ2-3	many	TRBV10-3	CATNPVDTYTDTQYF
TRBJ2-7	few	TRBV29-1	CSVEDEQYF
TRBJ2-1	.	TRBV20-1	CSVRLAGEEQFF
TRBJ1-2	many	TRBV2	CASSVQKINYGYTF
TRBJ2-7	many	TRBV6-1	CASRPTGTGSYEQYF
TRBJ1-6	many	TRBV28	CASSLYGTSYNSPLHF
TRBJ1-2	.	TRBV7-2	CASSRDRQGGYTF
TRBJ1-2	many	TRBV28	CASSFGRMNYGYTF
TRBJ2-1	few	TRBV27	CASSFRTGEVNEQFF
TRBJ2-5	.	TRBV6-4	CASSPSGRAQETQYF
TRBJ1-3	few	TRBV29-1	CSVVEGAAGNTIYF
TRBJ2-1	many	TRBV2	CASDNPLSSYNEQFF
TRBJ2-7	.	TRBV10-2	CASSGSGTSEQYF
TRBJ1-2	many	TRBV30	CAWSERDGYTF
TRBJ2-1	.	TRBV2	CASSNGGLAGVGNEQFF
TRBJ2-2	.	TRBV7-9	CASSLQFWEMFF
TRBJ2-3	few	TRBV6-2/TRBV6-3	CASSYNGGADTQYF
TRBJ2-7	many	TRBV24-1	CATPELAGVYEQYF
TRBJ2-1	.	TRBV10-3	CAISGGTSDYNEQFF
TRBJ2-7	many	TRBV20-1	CSAREGLAGGYEQYF
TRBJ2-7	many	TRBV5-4	CASSLVSSRYEQYF
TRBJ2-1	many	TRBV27	CASRARYNEQFF
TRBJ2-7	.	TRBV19	CASSMPRQGIHEQYF
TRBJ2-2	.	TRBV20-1	CSAPGQGAITGELFF
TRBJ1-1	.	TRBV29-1	CSVSPGSLNTEAFF
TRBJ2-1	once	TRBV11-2	CASTGDRSSYNEQFF
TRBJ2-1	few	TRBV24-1	CATSDVFRGEQFF
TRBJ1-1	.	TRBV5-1	CASRGEGQGNTEAFF
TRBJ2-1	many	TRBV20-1	CSARIAGTKYNEQFF
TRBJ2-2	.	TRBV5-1	CASGKDQAFAGELFF
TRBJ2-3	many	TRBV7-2	CASSLESYTDTQYF
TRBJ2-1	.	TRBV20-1	CSADGLAGEGFEQFF